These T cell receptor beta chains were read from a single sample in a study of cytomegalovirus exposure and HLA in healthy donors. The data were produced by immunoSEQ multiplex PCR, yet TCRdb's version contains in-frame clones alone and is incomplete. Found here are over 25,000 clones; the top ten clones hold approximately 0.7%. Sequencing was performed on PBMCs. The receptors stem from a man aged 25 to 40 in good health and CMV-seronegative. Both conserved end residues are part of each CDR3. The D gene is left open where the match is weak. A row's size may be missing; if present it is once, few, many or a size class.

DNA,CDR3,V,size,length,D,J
TGTGCCAGCAGCGGCGCCGGGACAGGGGGTCTAGATACGCAGTATTTT,CASSGAGTGGLDTQYF,TRBV28,-,16,TRBD1,TRBJ2-3
TGTGCCACCAGCCCCTTAGCGGGAGCGGCCCACGAGCAGTACTTC,CATSPLAGAAHEQYF,TRBV15,-,15,TRBD2,TRBJ2-7
TGTGCCAGTAGTAACTCCGGGACAGGGGCGTTCAATGAGCAGTTCTTC,CASSNSGTGAFNEQFF,TRBV19,-,16,TRBD1,TRBJ2-1
TGTGCCAGCAGCCAAGAATGGTCCACCAGTTACTACGAGCAGTACTTC,CASSQEWSTSYYEQYF,TRBV4-2,-,16,-,TRBJ2-7
TGTGCCAGCAGTTTTCCCCCGTGGGCTAGCGGGAGATACGAGCAGTACTTC,CASSFPPWASGRYEQYF,TRBV28,medium-sized,17,TRBD2,TRBJ2-7
TGTGCCAGCAGCTTAGGAGGGTCCTCTGGCTACACCTTC,CASSLGGSSGYTF,TRBV7-3,-,13,-,TRBJ1-2
TGTGCCAGCAGCCTTATAGCGGGAGGACCAGATACGCAGTATTTT,CASSLIAGGPDTQYF,TRBV7-9,-,15,TRBD2,TRBJ2-3
TGTGCCAGTAGTATCTACCATCTAGCGGGGTTCACAGATACGCAGTATTTT,CASSIYHLAGFTDTQYF,TRBV19,-,17,TRBD2,TRBJ2-3
TGCGCCAGCAGCCCCGGACTTTCCATCGTATCTCGCCCCTACGAGCAGTACTTC,CASSPGLSIVSRPYEQYF,TRBV5-1,-,18,-,TRBJ2-7
TGCGCCAGCAGCCAACAGGACGGGGATAATTCACCCCTCCACTTT,CASSQQDGDNSPLHF,TRBV4-1,-,15,-,TRBJ1-6
TGTGCCAGCAGCGTAGATAATAGCGGGGTACGGGAGCAGTTCTTC,CASSVDNSGVREQFF,TRBV9,-,15,TRBD2,TRBJ2-1
TGTGCCAGCAGCCTAAGCCCCAGGGATGTGCTCTACGAGCAGTACTTC,CASSLSPRDVLYEQYF,TRBV7-6,-,16,-,TRBJ2-7
TGTGCCAGCAGCGCTAGCGGGAGGTCGATCACCGGGGAGCTGTTTTTT,CASSASGRSITGELFF,TRBV9,-,16,TRBD2,TRBJ2-2
TGTGCCAGCAGTGCACAGGGACAGCTTAATGAAAAACTGTTTTTT,CASSAQGQLNEKLFF,TRBV2,-,15,TRBD1,TRBJ1-4
TGCAGCGTTGCTCCCGGGGACAATGAGCAGTTCTTC,CSVAPGDNEQFF,TRBV29-1,-,12,-,TRBJ2-1
TGTGCCAGCAGTGATTTGCGGGCGGGGGGCAATCAGCCCCAGCATTTT,CASSDLRAGGNQPQHF,TRBV6-1,-,16,-,TRBJ1-5
TGTGCCAGCAGCCCTCGGGGAGGCGGGGGTGAAAAACTGTTTTTT,CASSPRGGGGEKLFF,TRBV7-3,-,15,-,TRBJ1-4
TGTGCCAGCAGCCCCGGACATAGCACAGATACGCAGTATTTT,CASSPGHSTDTQYF,TRBV7-3,-,14,-,TRBJ2-3
TGTGCCAGCAGCCAGGGACAGGGAATCTCCTTC,CASSQGQGISF,TRBV4-2,-,11,TRBD1,TRBJ2-7
TGCAGTGCTACGACAGTCGGGGAGCTGTTTTTT,CSATTVGELFF,TRBV20-1,-,11,-,TRBJ2-2
TGTGCCAGCGAACCTCAGGGGACCGGGGAGCTGTTTTTT,CASEPQGTGELFF,TRBV7-9,-,13,-,TRBJ2-2
TGTGCCATCAGTGAGTCGAACAGGGGATACTTCGAGCAGTACTTC,CAISESNRGYFEQYF,TRBV10-3,-,15,TRBD1,TRBJ2-7